This T cell receptor (beta chain) was sequenced for a study of control samples from healthy donors and cancer patients. The protocol was immunoSEQ multiplex PCR, while the TCRdb copy is restricted to in-frame clones and leaves out a portion. This table holds 100,000 to 150,000 clones, roughly 92% found once. Germline V gives CDR1 SGDLS, CDR2 YYNGEE. V lost 0 bases to trimming and J lost 6 bases, with 14 bases between them. The CDR3 runs 15 residues. This clonotype was obtained from a young woman in good health. The sample comprised blood. The V call is TRBV9, the J call TRBJ2-3; maybe TRBD2 (6 bases). The CDR3 DNA reads as TGTGCCAGCAGCGTAGCGGGAGCCCAGGCCGATACGCAGTATTTT. Residues: CASSVAGAQADTQYF.